This TCR beta chain was obtained from a study of OX40 agonist ivuxolimab in advanced cancers. Study-level background: With ivuxolimab, an agonistic anti-OX40 (CD134) antibody, patients were treated. Patients received ivuxolimab, an intravenous treatment, every 2 weeks at 0.01 to 10 mg/kg. Overall study findings and caveats: Patients with a partial response at 0.1-3.0 mg/kg had among the lowest clonal expansion.

The CDR3 is made up of 15 amino acids. As regards this clone: The antigen is undetermined.

The table came from immunoSEQ multiplex PCR; TCRdb's copy has only in-frame clones and leaves some out. This sample carries about 70,000 clones, approximately 89% of them seen once, and the ten largest clones take 1% to 1.2%. The sample consisted of CD4+ or CD8+ T cells sorted from blood, taken in a trial of the OX40 agonist ivuxolimab. This chain joins TRBV21-1 and TRBJ2-7; TRBD1, the table's D call, was not compared with the DNA. TRBV21-1 is labeled a pseudogene. This clonotype was obtained from an adult with an advanced solid tumor such as melanoma, head and neck, liver or kidney cancer. The CDR3 spells CASSPVNRVGYEQYF. The DNA of the CDR3 is TGTGCCAGCAGCCCGGTGAACAGGGTGGGCTACGAGCAGTACTTC.